The 14 T cell receptor beta chains below all came from one sample that was sequenced in a study of regulatory T cells in long-lasting Graves disease. The time point was: newly diagnosed GD, antithyroid drugs for less than 3 months. From PBMCs, RNA was extracted and then used to make the TCR library. In building TCR beta libraries, iRepertoire HTBI primers were used together with Arm-PCR of CDR3 regions. MiXCR was run by TCRdb on the multiplex PCR reads, yielding one entry per CDR3 protein. The data show around 330,000 distinct CDR3 sequences, 15% to 20% seen once. Source: peripheral blood mononuclear cells (PBMCs), taken at new diagnosis, from a patient treated with antithyroid drugs. These receptors all stem from a female donor with Graves disease.

This clonotype was observed a handful of times. The chain combines TRBV6-5 with TRBJ1-1; 8 bases match TRBD1. The CDR3 consists of 15 residues. The junction had 2 bases not matched to a gene; V was cut back by 2 bases and J by 0 bases. Germline-derived CDR1 and CDR2 are MNHEY and SVGAGI. The CDR3 protein is CASSYRTGLNTEAFF. Here the CDR3 DNA reads TGTGCCAGCAGTTACCGGACAGGGCTGAACACTGAAGCTTTCTTT.

This clonotype was recorded many times. This rearrangement joins TRBV30 to TRBJ1-4; D is ambiguous. This CDR3 has 13 residues. In germline, CDR1 is GTSNPN, CDR2 SVGIG (reference sequence). Trimming shortened V by 0 bases and J by 8 bases, and 10 bases separated the two germline ends. The DNA for the CDR3 is TGTGCCTGGAGTGTATCAGGAAGCGAAAAACTGTTTTTT. It specifies CAWSVSGSEKLFF.

A note on this clonotype: A much larger clone is a single base away; this may be a read error. This chain connects TRBV4-2 to TRBJ2-7; 7 positions agree with TRBD2. The CDR3 consists of 15 residues. CDR1 and CDR2 (germline): LGHNA, YNFKEQ. The CDR3 sequence: CASSHSTGRDYQQYF. CDR3 DNA: TGTGCCAGCAGCCATAGTACGGGACGGGACTACCAGCAGTACTTC.

This clonotype was seen many times. The chain links TRBV12-3 or TRBV12-4 to TRBJ1-6; D is unclear. The CDR3 has 15 amino acids. Trimming took 6 bases from V and 10 from J, leaving 19 bases between them. This CDR3 is CASSLTRPESSPLHF. The CDR3 bases are TGTGCCAGCAGCCTGACTCGCCCCGAGAGCTCACCCCTCCACTTT.

In its sample, this clonotype was seen many times. This rearrangement joins TRBV3-1 to TRBJ2-1; unclear D gene. Trimming took off 0 bases at V and 8 bases at J, with 14 bases between the two ends. This CDR3 is 15 amino acids long. Germline V lookup: CDR1 LGHDT, CDR2 YNNKEL (reference sequence). The CDR3 DNA follows: TGTGCCAGCAGCCAAGATGGACGGCGCGAGGATGAGCAGTTCTTC. It codes for CASSQDGRREDEQFF.

This clonotype was observed at least ten times. The chain combines TRBV19 with TRBJ2-7; 10 bases match TRBD1. Per germline, CDR1 LNHDA and CDR2 SQIVND (reference sequence). The CDR3 sequence is 16 residues long. V trimming: 5 bases; J trimming: 1 base; junction bases outside the gene matches: 8. Here the CDR3 DNA reads TGTGCCAGTAGTGACCATTGGACAGGGGGATCCTACGAGCAGTACTTC. Its translation: CASSDHWTGGSYEQYF. The full variable domain, rest sourced from reference TRBV19 and TRBJ2-7, is DGGITQSPKYLFRKEGQNVTLSCEQNLNHDAMYWYRQDPGQGLRLIYYSQIVNDFQKGDIAEGYSVSREKKESFPLTVTSAQKNPTAFYLCASSDHWTGGSYEQYFGPGTRLTVT.

Only a few counts were recorded for this clonotype. The chain joins TRBV24-1 to TRBJ1-5, with 7 nucleotides matching TRBD1. The germline V gene encodes CDR1 KGHDR and CDR2 SFDVKD. The CDR3 runs 14 residues. Trimming cost V 3 bases and J 2 bases; bases outside gene matches: 0. CDR3 coding DNA: TGTGCCACCAGTGATACAGGGGGCAATCAGCCCCAGCATTTT. It yields the protein CATSDTGGNQPQHF.

The table lists this clonotype with many counts. V usage is TRBV28 and J usage is TRBJ2-5; D may be TRBD1 (6 bases). Germline V gene sequence: CDR1 MDHEN, CDR2 SYDVKM. Trimming stripped 10 bases from V and 1 base from J, with 13 bases between. The CDR3 loop spans 13 amino acids. The chain's CDR3 is CATTRGGQETQYF. Written as DNA, the CDR3 is TGTGCCACCACCCGAGGGGGCCAAGAGACCCAGTACTTC.

Regarding this clonotype: A far larger clone is only one base removed, so a read error is likely. J is TRBJ1-1 and V is TRBV6-5; D is unclear. The CDR3 has 13 residues. CDR1 is MNHEY and CDR2 is SVGAGI in the germline V gene. CDR3 sequence: CASTRVMNSEAFF. CDR3 coding DNA: TGTGCCAGCACAAGAGTTATGAACTCTGAAGCTTTCTTT.

The gene calls are TRBV25-1 and TRBJ2-7, with D possibly TRBD1 on 6 matching bases. Germline lookup yields CDR1 MGHDK and CDR2 SYGVNS. V lost 3 bases and J 5 bases, leaving 17 bases between the germline ends. This CDR3 spans 15 amino acids. This CDR3 is CASSDLTTGGNEQYF. As DNA, the CDR3 is TGTGCCAGCAGTGATCTCACGACAGGTGGCAACGAGCAGTACTTC.

This chain links TRBV4-1 with TRBJ1-3; D remains ambiguous. The CDR3 totals 15 residues. Looked up from germline, CDR1 is MGHRA and CDR2 is YSYEKL. The ends were cut back, 0 bases at V and 0 bases at J, with 6 bases in the middle. CDR3 DNA: TGCGCCAGCAGCCAAGATCGGGTCTCTGGAAACACCATATATTTT. This sequence encodes CASSQDRVSGNTIYF.

This clonotype showed up many times. The V call is TRBV30, the J call TRBJ2-5; a weak D match, TRBD1 (5 bases). The CDR3 has 12 amino acids. Between the trimmed V and J ends, which lost 4 bases and 1 base, there was a span of 7 bases. The germline CDR1 and CDR2 sequences are GTSNPN and SVGIG (reference sequence). The CDR3 DNA is TGTGCCTGGAACAGGTTCCAAGAGACCCAGTACTTC. As protein: CAWNRFQETQYF.

For this clonotype: Its ends do not fully match the called genes, so a read error is possible. The gene calls are TRBV5-1 and TRBJ1-3, with D possibly being TRBD1 (5 bases). In germline, CDR1 is SGHRS, CDR2 YFSETQ. CDR3 length equals 15 residues. CDR3 amino acids: CASNLVGTPGNTIYF. The DNA for the CDR3 is TGCGCCAGCAACTTGGTGGGGACGCCTGGAAACACCATATATTTT.

This clonotype was detected a few times. V and J are TRBV20-1 and TRBJ2-7; TRBD1 aligns across 9 bases. This CDR3 has 14 amino acids. The germline CDR1 and CDR2 sequences are DFQATT and SNEGSKA (reference sequence). The V gene end was trimmed by 5 bases and the J gene end by 4 bases; junction bases not matched to a gene: 9. The CDR3 DNA reads as TGCAGTGCTTTGGACAGGGGCAAAGGTTACGAGCAGTACTTC. Residues: CSALDRGKGYEQYF.